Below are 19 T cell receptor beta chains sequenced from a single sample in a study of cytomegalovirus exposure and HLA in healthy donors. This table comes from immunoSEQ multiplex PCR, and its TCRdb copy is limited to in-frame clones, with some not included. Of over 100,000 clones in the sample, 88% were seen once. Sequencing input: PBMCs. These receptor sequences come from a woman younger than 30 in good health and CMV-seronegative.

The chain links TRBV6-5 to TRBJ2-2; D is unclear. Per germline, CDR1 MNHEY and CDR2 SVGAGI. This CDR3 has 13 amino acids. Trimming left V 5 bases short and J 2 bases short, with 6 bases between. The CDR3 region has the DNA TGTGCCAGCAGTAAACACAACACCGGGGAGCTGTTTTTT. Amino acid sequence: CASSKHNTGELFF.

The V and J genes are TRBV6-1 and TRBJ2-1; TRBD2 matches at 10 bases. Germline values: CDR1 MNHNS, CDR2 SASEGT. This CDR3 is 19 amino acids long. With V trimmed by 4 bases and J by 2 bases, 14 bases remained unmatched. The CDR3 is CASSGGGGLAGAAYNEQFF. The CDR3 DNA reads TGTGCCAGCAGTGGGGGTGGGGGGCTAGCGGGAGCCGCCTACAATGAGCAGTTCTTC.

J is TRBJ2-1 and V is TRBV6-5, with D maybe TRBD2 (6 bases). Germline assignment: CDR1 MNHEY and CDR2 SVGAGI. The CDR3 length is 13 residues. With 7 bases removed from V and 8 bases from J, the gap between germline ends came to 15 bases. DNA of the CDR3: TGTGCCAGCAACCCTCGGGGAGGCCATGAGCAGTTCTTC. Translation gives CASNPRGGHEQFF.

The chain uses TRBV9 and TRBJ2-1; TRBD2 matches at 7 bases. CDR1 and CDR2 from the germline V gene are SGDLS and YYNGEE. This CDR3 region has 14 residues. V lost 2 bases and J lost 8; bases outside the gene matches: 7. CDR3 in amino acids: CASSVTSDVDEQFF. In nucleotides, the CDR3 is TGTGCCAGCAGCGTTACTAGCGACGTGGATGAGCAGTTCTTC.

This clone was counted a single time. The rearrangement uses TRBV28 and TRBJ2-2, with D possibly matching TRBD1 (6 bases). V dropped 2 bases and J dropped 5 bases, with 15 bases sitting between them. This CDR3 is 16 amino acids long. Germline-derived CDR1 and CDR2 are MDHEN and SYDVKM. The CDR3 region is CASSLPKSTGTGELFF. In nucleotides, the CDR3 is TGTGCCAGCAGTTTACCCAAGTCTACAGGGACCGGGGAGCTGTTTTTT.

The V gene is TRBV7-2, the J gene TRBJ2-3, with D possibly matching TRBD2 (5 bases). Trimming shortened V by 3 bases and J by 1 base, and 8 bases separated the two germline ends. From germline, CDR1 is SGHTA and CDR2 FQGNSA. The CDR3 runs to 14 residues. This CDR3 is CASSFRRGTDTQYF. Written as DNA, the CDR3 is TGTGCCAGCAGCTTCAGGCGGGGCACAGATACGCAGTATTTT.

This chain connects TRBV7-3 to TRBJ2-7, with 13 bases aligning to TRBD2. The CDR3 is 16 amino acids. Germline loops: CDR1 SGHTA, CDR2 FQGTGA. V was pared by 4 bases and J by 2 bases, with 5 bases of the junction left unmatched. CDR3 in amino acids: CASSWGLAGSTYEQYF. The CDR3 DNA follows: TGTGCCAGCAGCTGGGGACTAGCGGGATCAACCTACGAGCAGTACTTC.

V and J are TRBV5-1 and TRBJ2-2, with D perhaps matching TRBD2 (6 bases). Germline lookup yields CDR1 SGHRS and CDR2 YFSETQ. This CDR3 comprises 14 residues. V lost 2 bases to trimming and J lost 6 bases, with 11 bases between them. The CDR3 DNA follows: TGCGCCAGCAGCTTCCTGCGGGAAGCCGGGGAGCTGTTTTTT. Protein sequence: CASSFLREAGELFF.

CDR3 coding DNA: TGTGCCAGTAGTATCGACGGGGGGGCCGAGCAGTACTTC. This sequence encodes CASSIDGGAEQYF. V gene TRBV19 combines with J gene TRBJ2-7; TRBD2 matches 8 bases. Germline V gives CDR1 LNHDA, CDR2 SQIVND (reference sequence). Losses at the gene ends were 3 bases for V and 6 bases for J; bases not matched to a gene: 4. The CDR3 is 13 residues long.

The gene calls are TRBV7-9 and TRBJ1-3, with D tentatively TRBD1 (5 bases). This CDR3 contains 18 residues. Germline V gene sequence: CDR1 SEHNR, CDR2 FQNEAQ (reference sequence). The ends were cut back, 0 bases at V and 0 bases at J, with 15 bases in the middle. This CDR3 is CASSLARFDRRSGNTIYF. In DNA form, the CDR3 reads TGTGCCAGCAGCTTAGCGCGGTTCGACAGACGCTCTGGAAACACCATATATTTT.

The CDR3 DNA is TGTGCCAGCAGCCCCGCTGGGGGGGCTGGGACTGAAGCTTTCTTT. Its translation is CASSPAGGAGTEAFF. The chain joins TRBV7-3 to TRBJ1-1; D might be TRBD1 (6 bases). CDR3 length: 15 amino acids. V was shortened by 5 bases and J by 5 bases, with 18 bases between the two germline ends. CDR1 and CDR2 (germline): SGHTA, FQGTGA.

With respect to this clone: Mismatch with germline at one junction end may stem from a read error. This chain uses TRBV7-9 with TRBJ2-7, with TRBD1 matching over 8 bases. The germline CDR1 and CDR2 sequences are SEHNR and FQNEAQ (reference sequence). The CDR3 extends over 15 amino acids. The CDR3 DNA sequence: TGTGCCAGCAGCTTCCCGCCAGGGGGCTCCCACGAGCAGTACTTC. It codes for CASSFPPGGSHEQYF.

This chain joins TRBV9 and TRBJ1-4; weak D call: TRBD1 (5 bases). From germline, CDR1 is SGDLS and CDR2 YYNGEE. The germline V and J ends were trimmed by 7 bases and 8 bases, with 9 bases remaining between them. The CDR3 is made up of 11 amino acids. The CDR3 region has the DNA TGTGCCAGCGGGAGGGGAGAAAAACTGTTTTTT. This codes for CASGRGEKLFF.

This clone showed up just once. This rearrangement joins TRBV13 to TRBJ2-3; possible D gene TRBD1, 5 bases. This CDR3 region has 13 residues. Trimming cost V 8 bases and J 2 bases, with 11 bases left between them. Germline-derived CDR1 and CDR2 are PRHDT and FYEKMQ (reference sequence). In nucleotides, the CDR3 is TGTGCCAGCGACAGAGCTCACACAGATACGCAGTATTTT. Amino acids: CASDRAHTDTQYF.

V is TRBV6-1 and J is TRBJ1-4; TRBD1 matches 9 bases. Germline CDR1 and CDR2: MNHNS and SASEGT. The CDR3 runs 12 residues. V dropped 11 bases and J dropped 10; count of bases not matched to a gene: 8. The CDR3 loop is CAPEKDRGKLFF. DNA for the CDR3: TGTGCCCCAGAGAAGGACAGGGGAAAACTGTTTTTT.

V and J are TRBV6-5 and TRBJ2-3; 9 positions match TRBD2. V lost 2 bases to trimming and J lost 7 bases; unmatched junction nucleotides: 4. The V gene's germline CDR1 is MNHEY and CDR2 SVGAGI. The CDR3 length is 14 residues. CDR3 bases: TGTGCCAGCAGTTACGCGGGGGGGACCTATACGCAGTATTTT. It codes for CASSYAGGTYTQYF.

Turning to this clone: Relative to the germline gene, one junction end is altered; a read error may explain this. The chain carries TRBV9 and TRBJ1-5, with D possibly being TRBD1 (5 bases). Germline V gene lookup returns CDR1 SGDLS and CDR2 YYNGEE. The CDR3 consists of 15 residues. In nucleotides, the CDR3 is TGTGCCAGCAGCGGGGGGGGAGACAGCACTCAGCCCCAGCATTTT. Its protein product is CASSGGGDSTQPQHF. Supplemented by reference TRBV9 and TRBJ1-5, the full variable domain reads DSGVTQTPKHLITATGQRVTLRCSPRSGDLSVYWYQQSLDQGLQFLIQYYNGEERAKGNILERFSAQQFPDLHSELNLSSLELGDSALYFCASSGGGDSTQPQHFGDGTRLSIL.

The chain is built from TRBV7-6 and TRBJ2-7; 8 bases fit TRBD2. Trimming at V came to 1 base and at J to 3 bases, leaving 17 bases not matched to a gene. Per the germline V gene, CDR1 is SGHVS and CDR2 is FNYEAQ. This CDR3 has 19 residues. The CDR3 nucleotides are TGTGCCAGCAGCTTAGGGTTTAGGGGGATGGTAGCGGGGATCTACGAGCAGTACTTC. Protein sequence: CASSLGFRGMVAGIYEQYF.

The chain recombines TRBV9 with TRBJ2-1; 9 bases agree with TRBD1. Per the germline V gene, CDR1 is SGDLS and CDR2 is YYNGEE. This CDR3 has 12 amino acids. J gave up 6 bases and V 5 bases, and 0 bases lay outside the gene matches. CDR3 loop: CASRGQGNEQFF. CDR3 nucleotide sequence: TGTGCCAGCAGGGGACAGGGCAATGAGCAGTTCTTC.